Listed below are T cell receptor beta chains from one sample, sequenced in a study of shared clonotypes between healthy human individuals. This table comes from immunoSEQ multiplex PCR, and its TCRdb copy is limited to in-frame clones, with some not included. The sample records about 1 million clones, roughly 80% being singletons. The specimen was memory CD4+ T cells sorted from blood. These TCRs come from a man between 18 and 29 years old in good health. Each CDR3 is given with its conserved first and last residue. The D gene is left open where the match is weak. Clone size is shown for a subset of rows, as once, few, many or a class of expanded clone.

D	size	V	J	DNA	CDR3
NA	NA	TRBV19	TRBJ2-1	TGTGCCAGTAGCCCCTATGCCGGCAGGGGGACTAACCCTAATGAGCAGTTCTTC	CASSPYAGRGTNPNEQFF
NA	few	TRBV4-1	TRBJ2-2	TGCGCCAGCAGCCAGAACCGACTAGTGAACCCCGGGGAGCTGTTTTTT	CASSQNRLVNPGELFF
TRBD2	NA	TRBV28	TRBJ2-3	TGTGCCAGCAGTATGGGACTAGCGGGAGGTGGGACAGATACGCAGTATTTT	CASSMGLAGGGTDTQYF
TRBD2	NA	TRBV25-1	TRBJ2-7	TGTGCCAGCAGTAGCGGGACTAGCGGGAGGGCTGACGAGCAGTACTTC	CASSSGTSGRADEQYF
NA	NA	TRBV5-1	TRBJ2-7	TGCGCCAGCAGCTTGGCGGCAGGGCCGTACGAGCAGTACTTC	CASSLAAGPYEQYF
NA	NA	TRBV9	TRBJ2-7	TGTGCCAGCAGCGTAGGTTATCAACACACCTACGAGCAGTACTTC	CASSVGYQHTYEQYF
NA	NA	TRBV6-5	TRBJ2-7	TGTGCCAGCAGTTCCCCGGCGTCCTACGAGCAGTACTTC	CASSSPASYEQYF
TRBD1	NA	TRBV19	TRBJ1-6	TGTGCCAGTAGTCCGGGACAGTGGGCTTCACCCCTCCACTTT	CASSPGQWASPLHF
TRBD1	few	TRBV2	TRBJ1-5	TGTGCCAGCACTGTAACAGGGGGCTATAGCAATCAGCCCCAGCATTTT	CASTVTGGYSNQPQHF
NA	NA	TRBV9	TRBJ2-2	TGTGCCAGCACTCGGCTCCAGAACACCGGGGAGCTGTTTTTT	CASTRLQNTGELFF
NA	NA	TRBV7-9	TRBJ2-2	TGTGCCAGCAGCTTAAATTACGGGGCCACGAACACCGGGGAGCTGTTTTTT	CASSLNYGATNTGELFF
TRBD2	NA	TRBV5-1	TRBJ2-7	TGCGCCAGCAGCTCCGGCGGGACTAGCGGAACCTACGAGCAGTACTTC	CASSSGGTSGTYEQYF
TRBD1	NA	TRBV29-1	TRBJ2-5	TGCAGCGTTGCTGGGGGGGGACAGGGGACGGAGACCCAGTACTTC	CSVAGGGQGTETQYF
TRBD1	NA	TRBV7-9	TRBJ1-6	TGTGCCAGCAGCGCTCGACAGGGTGAGAATTCACCCCTCCACTTT	CASSARQGENSPLHF
NA	NA	TRBV19	TRBJ2-3	TGTGCCAGTAGTATTACCTATTGGAGGCCCACAGATACGCAGTATTTT	CASSITYWRPTDTQYF
TRBD2	NA	TRBV28	TRBJ2-4	TGTGCCAGCTGGACAGCGGGGGAAAACATTCAGTACTTC	CASWTAGENIQYF
NA	NA	TRBV30	TRBJ1-5	TGTGCCTGGAGTAATAAGGGCAACAATCAGCCCCAGCATTTT	CAWSNKGNNQPQHF
TRBD2	few	TRBV7-8	TRBJ2-7	TGTGCCAGCAGCCTCGGGACTAGTGGCTCCGAGCAGTACTTC	CASSLGTSGSEQYF
NA	NA	TRBV6-1	TRBJ2-1	TGTGCCAGCAGTGTAAGTGGGACGGTATACAATGAGCAGTTCTTC	CASSVSGTVYNEQFF
NA	NA	TRBV6-5	TRBJ1-1	TGTGCCATCAGCAGGGGGAACACTGAAGCTTTCTTT	CAISRGNTEAFF
TRBD2	NA	TRBV9	TRBJ2-3	TGTGCCAGCAGCCTCGGACTAGCGGGAGGGTCAGATACGCAGTATTTT	CASSLGLAGGSDTQYF
NA	once	TRBV5-1	TRBJ2-3	TGCGCCAGCAGCTTGCCGGGAGTGGCAGATACGCAGTATTTT	CASSLPGVADTQYF
TRBD2	NA	TRBV9	TRBJ2-1	TGTGCCAGCAGCGTAGGAACTAGCGTTCATGAGCAGTTCTTC	CASSVGTSVHEQFF
NA	NA	TRBV4-1	TRBJ2-7	TGCGCCAGCAGCCAAGGAATAGGGAATCCCTACGAGCAGTACTTC	CASSQGIGNPYEQYF
NA	NA	TRBV5-1	TRBJ2-1	TGCGCCAGCAGCTCGGTTCAAACTCGGTTCTCCTACAATGAGCAGTTCTTC	CASSSVQTRFSYNEQFF
NA	NA	TRBV13	TRBJ1-2	TGTGCCAGCAGCTTCGGACCTAACCCGGACTATGGCTACACCTTC	CASSFGPNPDYGYTF
TRBD1	NA	TRBV19	TRBJ1-5	TGTGCCAGCCGACAGGGCCTTTTCAATCAGCCCCAGCATTTT	CASRQGLFNQPQHF
TRBD1	NA	TRBV7-9	TRBJ1-4	TGTGCCAGCAGAAACGGACAGGAAAATGAAAAACTGTTTTTT	CASRNGQENEKLFF
NA	NA	TRBV5-6	TRBJ1-2	TGTGCCAGCAGCTTGGTGCAGTACAATGGAGGCTACACCTTC	CASSLVQYNGGYTF
NA	NA	TRBV2	TRBJ1-3	TGTGCCAGCAGTGTGAATCCGGGGCTCTCTGGAAACACCATATATTTT	CASSVNPGLSGNTIYF
NA	NA	TRBV9	TRBJ2-7	TGTGCCAGCAGCGTGAAGGGCCTCTCCTACGAGCAGTACTTC	CASSVKGLSYEQYF
NA	NA	TRBV7-2	TRBJ2-7	TGTGCCAGCAGCTTGCGGCAGGGGAGCTACGAGCAGTACTTC	CASSLRQGSYEQYF
NA	NA	TRBV5-6	TRBJ2-2	TGTGCCAGCAGCCCAAGAACCGGGGAGCTGTTTTTT	CASSPRTGELFF